This TCR beta chain is drawn from a study of blood T cell repertoires in COVID-19. About the study: The United States, Italy and Spain supplied acute and convalescent COVID-19 samples. In each case, the material was cDNA or gDNA derived from T cells, B-cell-depleted T cells, or PBMCs.

Of note for this clone: One junction end does not reproduce the germline sequence, and a read error may be involved.

In the authors' methods: Nucleated cell number was recorded as an estimate derived from reference gene primer amplification. Generated by immunoSEQ multiplex PCR, the TCRdb table keeps only in-frame clones and is missing some. D and trimming come from the DNA, and the V and J calls and clone size come from that table. The sample includes 65,000 to 100,000 clones, roughly 80% of them seen just once. CDR3 length: 15 amino acids. The germline CDR1 and CDR2 sequences are SSHAT and FNYEAQ (reference sequence). The sequenced material came from peripheral blood. This TCR was recovered from a woman at least 80 years old with acute or convalescent COVID-19. The chain combines TRBV7-7 with TRBJ2-1; TRBD1 might be the D (5 bases). The CDR3 here is CASSARLGVGNEQFF. CDR3 DNA sequence: TGTGCTAGCAGCGCCCGGCTAGGGGTTGGCAATGAGCAGTTCTTC.